One TCR beta chain is described in this entry. The source of the sample is a study of CD8 T cells in Susac syndrome. Looking at the study overall: Patients with Susac syndrome were, at the time of blood collection, therapy-naive, maintained on corticosteroids, or maintained on intravenous immunoglobulin alone.

Reverse transcription of 0.5 to 1 ug RNA was performed with random hexamers. TCRdb reprocessed the immunoSEQ multiplex PCR reads with MiXCR, giving one entry per CDR3 protein. The sample lists around 110,000 distinct CDR3 sequences; approximately 94% were seen once. This CDR3 comprises 19 residues. Germline trimming cut 3 bases from V and 4 bases from J; bases unmatched to any gene: 15. This receptor was identified in a human donor with Susac syndrome. What was sequenced was CD8+ T cells from PBMCs. This chain joins TRBV12-3 or TRBV12-4 and TRBJ2-1, with TRBD2 matching over 10 bases. The DNA of the CDR3 is TGTGCCAGCAGTTTTTTCGAATCAAGCGGGGGGGCGGGGTACAATGAGCAGTTCTTC. This gives the protein CASSFFESSGGAGYNEQFF.